This passage covers 19 T cell receptor beta chains from one sample sequenced in a study of shared clonotypes between healthy human individuals. The method was immunoSEQ multiplex PCR; TCRdb's version includes in-frame clones alone and lacks a portion of them. The sample shows 2 million to 3 million clones, under 95% of them seen only once. Sequencing input: naive CD4+ T cells from PBMCs. Subset indicated: CD45RA+ positively selected. The origin of the receptors is a man aged 18-30 years in good health. Some clones in this sample may be carry-over from other donors' samples.

This clone was seen a single time. The chain joins TRBV7-2 to TRBJ2-3; no reliable D call. The CDR3 spans 14 residues. Trimming pared 4 bases from V and 0 bases from J, leaving 8 bases between. Germline V gene sequence: CDR1 SGHTA, CDR2 FQGNSA. This CDR3 reads CASSWQVSTDTQYF. The CDR3 coding sequence is TGTGCCAGCAGCTGGCAGGTTAGCACAGATACGCAGTATTTT.

The V call is TRBV5-1, the J call TRBJ2-7, with D unclear. Germline V gene data show CDR1 as SGHRS and CDR2 as YFSETQ. V was trimmed by 1 base and J by 4 bases, leaving 12 bases between them. The CDR3 length is 14 residues. This CDR3 is CASSLNLGPYEQYF. The CDR3 DNA sequence: TGCGCCAGCAGCTTGAACCTCGGTCCGTACGAGCAGTACTTC. The full variable domain, with the rest looked up from reference TRBV5-1 and TRBJ2-7, is KAGVTQTPRYLIKTRGQQVTLSCSPISGHRSVSWYQQTPGQGLQFLFEYFSETQRNKGNFPGRFSGRQFSNSRSEMNVSTLELGDSALYLCASSLNLGPYEQYFGPGTRLTVT.

DNA for the CDR3: TGTGCTAGTGGTCGGACTAGCGGAGATACGCAGTATTTT. It translates to CASGRTSGDTQYF. V gene TRBV12-5 combines with J gene TRBJ2-3, with 10 bases that match TRBD2. CDR1 is LGHNT and CDR2 is FRNRAP in the germline V gene. The CDR3 extends over 13 amino acids. The ends lost 5 bases at V and 5 bases at J; junction bases unmatched: 1.

This chain links TRBV5-6 with TRBJ2-3; D unresolved. V was cut by 4 bases and J by 1 base, with 16 bases left in between. This CDR3 region has 16 residues. Looked up from germline, CDR1 is SGHDT and CDR2 is YYEEEE. CDR3 protein: CASSPTASQRTDTQYF. The CDR3 coding sequence is TGTGCCAGCAGCCCCACCGCCAGCCAACGCACAGATACGCAGTATTTT.

CDR3 sequence: CASSGSRTGYNEQFF. Here the CDR3 DNA reads TGTGCCAGCAGTGGGTCTCGGACAGGGTACAATGAGCAGTTCTTC. The rearrangement links TRBV2 to TRBJ2-1; 8 bases match TRBD1. The V and J ends lost 4 bases and 4 bases, in that order; junction bases with no gene match: 6. CDR1 and CDR2 from the germline V gene are SNHLY and FYNNEI. This CDR3 comprises 15 residues. Filled out from reference TRBV2 and TRBJ2-1, the complete variable domain reads EPEVTQTPSHQVTQMGQEVILRCVPISNHLYFYWYRQILGQKVEFLVSFYNNEISEKSEIFDDQFSVERPDGSNFTLKIRSTKLEDSAMYFCASSGSRTGYNEQFFGPGTRLTVL.

V usage is TRBV7-6 and J usage is TRBJ2-5, with 7 nucleotides matching TRBD2. CDR3 length equals 15 residues. J lost 2 bases, V lost 2 bases, and 5 bases had no gene match. The V gene's germline CDR1 is SGHVS and CDR2 FNYEAQ. CDR3 nucleotide sequence: TGTGCCAGCAGCTTACCAGCGGGACCACAAGAGACCCAGTACTTC. Its protein is CASSLPAGPQETQYF. Supplemented by reference TRBV7-6 and TRBJ2-5, the full variable domain reads GAGVSQSPRYKVTKRGQDVALRCDPISGHVSLYWYRQALGQGPEFLTYFNYEAQQDKSGLPNDRFSAERPEGSISTLTIQRTEQRDSAMYRCASSLPAGPQETQYFGPGTRLLVL.

The CDR3: CASSVGQISTDTQYF. CDR3 in DNA: TGTGCCAGCAGCGTAGGACAGATAAGCACAGATACGCAGTATTTT. The chain combines TRBV9 with TRBJ2-3, with D maybe TRBD1 (5 bases). The germline V and J ends were trimmed by 0 bases and 0 bases, with 8 bases remaining between them. The CDR3 runs to 15 residues. Germline CDR1 reads SGDLS; CDR2 reads YYNGEE.

V gene TRBV6-5 combines with J gene TRBJ2-7, with 8 bases fitting TRBD1. CDR3 length equals 14 residues. V lost 6 bases to trimming and J lost 0 bases; unmatched junction nucleotides: 4. CDR1 is MNHEY and CDR2 is SVGAGI in the germline V gene. CDR3 residues: CASRPGQDSYEQYF. CDR3 DNA: TGTGCCAGCAGGCCGGGACAGGACTCCTACGAGCAGTACTTC.

The chain links TRBV6-1 to TRBJ1-4; tentative D call: TRBD1 (5 bases). CDR3 length: 11 residues. Germline V lookup: CDR1 MNHNS, CDR2 SASEGT. Trimming shortened V by 6 bases and J by 7 bases, and 6 bases separated the two germline ends. The CDR3 region has the DNA TGTGCCAGCAGCCAGGGTGAAAAACTGTTTTTT. Translation gives CASSQGEKLFF.

V usage is TRBV27 and J usage is TRBJ1-4; no firm D call. Germline loops: CDR1 MNHEY, CDR2 SMNVEV (reference sequence). The length of the CDR3 is 14 residues. V was cut by 2 bases and J by 4 bases, with 8 bases left in between. The CDR3 spells CASSLKGINEKLFF. The CDR3 nucleotides are TGTGCCAGCAGTTTAAAAGGGATTAATGAAAAACTGTTTTTT.

The chain combines TRBV28 with TRBJ1-4; possibly TRBD1 for D (5 bases). Per the germline V gene, CDR1 is MDHEN and CDR2 is SYDVKM. The CDR3 covers 16 residues. Between the trimmed V and J ends, which lost 5 bases and 2 bases, there was a span of 15 bases. The CDR3 region has the DNA TGTGCCAGCAGTACCCCGGGGGGGGAGACTAATGAAAAACTGTTTTTT. The encoded protein is CASSTPGGETNEKLFF.

The gene calls are TRBV9 and TRBJ2-1; 12 bases agree with TRBD2. Germline V CDR1 and CDR2: SGDLS, YYNGEE. The CDR3 runs 15 residues. The ends lost 3 bases at V and 9 bases at J; junction bases unmatched: 7. CDR3: CASSGRLAGATEQFF. CDR3 sequence (DNA): TGTGCCAGCAGCGGAAGACTAGCGGGAGCAACTGAGCAGTTCTTC. Together with reference TRBV9 and TRBJ2-1, the CDR3 gives the full variable domain: DSGVTQTPKHLITATGQRVTLRCSPRSGDLSVYWYQQSLDQGLQFLIQYYNGEERAKGNILERFSAQQFPDLHSELNLSSLELGDSALYFCASSGRLAGATEQFFGPGTRLTVL.

The chain employs TRBV7-3 and TRBJ2-7; 8 nucleotides match TRBD2. J lost 0 bases, V lost 1 base, and 2 bases had no gene match. The CDR3 extends over 15 amino acids. CDR1 SGHTA and CDR2 FQGTGA come from the germline V gene. The CDR3 loop is CASSLRREVSYEQYF. CDR3 DNA sequence: TGTGCCAGCAGCTTAAGGCGGGAGGTCTCCTACGAGCAGTACTTC.

The rearrangement joins TRBV12-5 to TRBJ1-1; no clear D gene. Trimming cost V 2 bases and J 7 bases, with 8 bases left between them. Germline V gene sequence: CDR1 LGHNT, CDR2 FRNRAP. CDR3 size: 12 residues. CDR3 sequence: CASGLSPGEAFF. The CDR3 nucleotides are TGTGCTAGTGGTTTGTCGCCGGGTGAAGCTTTCTTT.

The V and J genes are TRBV5-1 and TRBJ2-7; D call uncertain. Germline V gene lookup returns CDR1 SGHRS and CDR2 YFSETQ. The V end was cut by 2 bases, the J end by 5 bases, with 11 bases between. CDR3 size: 13 residues. The CDR3 DNA reads as TGCGCCAGCAGCTTCACTCCCTTAAACGAGCAGTACTTC. As protein: CASSFTPLNEQYF.

This chain uses TRBV11-2 with TRBJ2-3; 7 bases map to TRBD1. CDR1 is SGHAT, CDR2 FQNNGV, per germline. V dropped 7 bases and J dropped 3; count of bases not matched to a gene: 10. CDR3 size: 15 residues. CDR3 DNA sequence: TGTGCCAGCAAGTCACCTACAGGGGTTACAGATACGCAGTATTTT. This codes for CASKSPTGVTDTQYF.

The chain uses TRBV18 and TRBJ2-1; 7 positions agree with TRBD2. V lost 8 bases to trimming and J lost 5 bases; unmatched junction nucleotides: 12. CDR3 length: 15 amino acids. In germline, CDR1 is KGHSH, CDR2 LQKENI. CDR3 protein: CASTRTRVEDNEQFF. The CDR3 DNA reads TGTGCCAGCACTAGGACTAGGGTCGAGGACAATGAGCAGTTCTTC.

The rearrangement uses TRBV7-2 and TRBJ2-3; 9 nucleotides align to TRBD2. Germline V gene data show CDR1 as SGHTA and CDR2 as FQGNSA. The J segment lost 5 bases and the V segment lost 7 bases, leaving 13 bases of the junction unmatched. The CDR3 totals 16 residues. CDR3 region: CASTKGPSGAGDTQYF. CDR3 sequence (DNA): TGTGCCAGCACAAAGGGGCCTAGCGGGGCGGGAGATACGCAGTATTTT.

CDR3: CASFRRDSPLHF. The CDR3 nucleotides read TGTGCCAGCTTCCGACGGGATTCACCCCTCCACTTT. The V gene is TRBV27, the J gene TRBJ1-6; D is unresolved. From germline, CDR1 is MNHEY and CDR2 SMNVEV (reference sequence). Trimming took off 8 bases at V and 8 bases at J, with 10 bases between the two ends. The CDR3 consists of 12 residues.